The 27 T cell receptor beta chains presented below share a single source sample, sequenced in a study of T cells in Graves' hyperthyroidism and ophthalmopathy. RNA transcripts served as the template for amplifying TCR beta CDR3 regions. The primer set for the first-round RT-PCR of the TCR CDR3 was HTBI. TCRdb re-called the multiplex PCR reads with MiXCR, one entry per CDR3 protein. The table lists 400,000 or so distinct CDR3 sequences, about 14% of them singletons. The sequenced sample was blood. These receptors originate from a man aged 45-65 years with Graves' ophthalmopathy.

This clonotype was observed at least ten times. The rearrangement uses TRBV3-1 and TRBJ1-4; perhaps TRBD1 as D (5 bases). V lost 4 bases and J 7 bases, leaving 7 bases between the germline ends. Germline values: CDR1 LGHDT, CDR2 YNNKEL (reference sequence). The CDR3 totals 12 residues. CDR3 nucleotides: TGTGCCAGCAGCCCCCAGGGTGAAAAACTGTTTTTT. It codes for CASSPQGEKLFF. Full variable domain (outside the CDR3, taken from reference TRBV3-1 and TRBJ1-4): DTAVSQTPKYLVTQMGNDKSIKCEQNLGHDTMYWYKQDSKKFLKIMFSYNNKELIINETVPNRFSPKSPDKAHLNLHINSLELGDSAVYFCASSPQGEKLFFGSGTQLSVL.

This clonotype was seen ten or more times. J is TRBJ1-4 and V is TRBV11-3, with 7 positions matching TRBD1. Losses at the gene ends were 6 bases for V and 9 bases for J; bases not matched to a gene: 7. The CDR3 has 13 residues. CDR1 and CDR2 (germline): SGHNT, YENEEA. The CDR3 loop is CASSLRDSQKLFF. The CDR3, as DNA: TGTGCCAGCAGTCTCCGGGACAGCCAAAAACTGTTTTTT.

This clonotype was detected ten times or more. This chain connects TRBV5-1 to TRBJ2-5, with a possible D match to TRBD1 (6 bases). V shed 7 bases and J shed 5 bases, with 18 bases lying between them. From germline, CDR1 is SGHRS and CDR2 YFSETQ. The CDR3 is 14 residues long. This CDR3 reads CASANWGHQETQYF. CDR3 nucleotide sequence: TGCGCCAGCGCCAACTGGGGACATCAGGAGACCCAGTACTTC.

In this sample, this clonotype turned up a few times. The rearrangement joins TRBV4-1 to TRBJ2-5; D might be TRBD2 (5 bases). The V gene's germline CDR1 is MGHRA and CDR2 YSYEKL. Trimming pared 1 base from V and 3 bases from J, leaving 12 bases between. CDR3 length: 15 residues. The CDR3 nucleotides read TGCGCCAGCAGCCAAGGAGCTAGCTCGAAAGAGACCCAGTACTTC. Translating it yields CASSQGASSKETQYF.

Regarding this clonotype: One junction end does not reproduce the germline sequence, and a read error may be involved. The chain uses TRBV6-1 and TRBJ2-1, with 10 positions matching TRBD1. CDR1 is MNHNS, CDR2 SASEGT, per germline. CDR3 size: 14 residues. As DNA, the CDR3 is TGTGCCAGCAGTGAGGACAGGGGGGTCAATGGGCAGTTCTTC. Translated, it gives CASSEDRGVNGQFF.

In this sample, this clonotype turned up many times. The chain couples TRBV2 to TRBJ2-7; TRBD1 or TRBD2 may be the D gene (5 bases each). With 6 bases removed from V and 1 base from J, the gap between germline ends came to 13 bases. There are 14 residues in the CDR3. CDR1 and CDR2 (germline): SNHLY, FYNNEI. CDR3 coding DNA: TGTGCCAGCAGAGGGACCGCCCAGTCCTACGAGCAGTACTTC. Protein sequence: CASRGTAQSYEQYF.

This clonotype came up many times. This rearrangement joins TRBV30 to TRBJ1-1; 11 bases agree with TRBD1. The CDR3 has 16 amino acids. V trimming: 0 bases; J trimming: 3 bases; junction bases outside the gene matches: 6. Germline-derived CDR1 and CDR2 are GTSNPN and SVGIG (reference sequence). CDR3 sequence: CAWSVGTGGAYTEAFF. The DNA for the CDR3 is TGTGCCTGGAGTGTAGGGACAGGGGGGGCGTACACTGAAGCTTTCTTT.

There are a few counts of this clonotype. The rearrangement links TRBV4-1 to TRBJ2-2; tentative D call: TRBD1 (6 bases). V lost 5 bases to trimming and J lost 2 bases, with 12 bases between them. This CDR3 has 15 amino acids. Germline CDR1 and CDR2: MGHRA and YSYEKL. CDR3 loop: CASSERDINTGELFF. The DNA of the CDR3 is TGCGCCAGCAGCGAACGGGACATTAACACCGGGGAGCTGTTTTTT.

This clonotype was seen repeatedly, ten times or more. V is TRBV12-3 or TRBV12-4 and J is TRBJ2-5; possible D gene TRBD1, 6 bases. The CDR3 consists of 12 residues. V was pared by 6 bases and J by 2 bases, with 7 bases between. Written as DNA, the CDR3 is TGTGCCAGCAGGAGGGGGCAAGAGACCCAGTACTTC. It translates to CASRRGQETQYF.

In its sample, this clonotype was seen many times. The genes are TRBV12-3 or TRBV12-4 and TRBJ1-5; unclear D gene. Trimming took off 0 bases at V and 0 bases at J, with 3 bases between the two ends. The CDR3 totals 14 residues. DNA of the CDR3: TGTGCCAGCAGTTTAGCAGTTAGCAATCAGCCCCAGCATTTT. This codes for CASSLAVSNQPQHF.

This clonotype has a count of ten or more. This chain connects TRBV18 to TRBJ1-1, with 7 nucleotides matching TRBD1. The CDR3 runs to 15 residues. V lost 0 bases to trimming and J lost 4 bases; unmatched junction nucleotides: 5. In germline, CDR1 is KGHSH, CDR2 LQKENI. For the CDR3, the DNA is TGTGCCAGCTCACCACCTAACAGGGGATCCACTGAAGCTTTCTTT. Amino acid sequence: CASSPPNRGSTEAFF. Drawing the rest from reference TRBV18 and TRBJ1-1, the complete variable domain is NAGVMQNPRHLVRRRGQEARLRCSPMKGHSHVYWYRQLPEEGLKFMVYLQKENIIDESGMPKERFSAEFPKEGPSILRIQQVVRGDSAAYFCASSPPNRGSTEAFFGQGTRLTVV.

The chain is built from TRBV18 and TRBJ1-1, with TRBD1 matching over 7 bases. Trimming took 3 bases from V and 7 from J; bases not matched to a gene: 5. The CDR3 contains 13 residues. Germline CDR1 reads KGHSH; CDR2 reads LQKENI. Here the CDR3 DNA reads TGTGCCAGCTCACCGGGACAGAGTATTGAAGCTTTCTTT. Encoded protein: CASSPGQSIEAFF. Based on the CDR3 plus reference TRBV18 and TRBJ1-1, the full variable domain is NAGVMQNPRHLVRRRGQEARLRCSPMKGHSHVYWYRQLPEEGLKFMVYLQKENIIDESGMPKERFSAEFPKEGPSILRIQQVVRGDSAAYFCASSPGQSIEAFFGQGTRLTVV.

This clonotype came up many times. CDR3 protein: CASSVMDGAYEQYF. CDR3 DNA: TGTGCCAGCAGTGTAATGGACGGCGCCTACGAGCAGTACTTC. V usage is TRBV25-1 and J usage is TRBJ2-7; D remains unclear. The CDR3 runs 14 residues. The germline gives CDR1 MGHDK, CDR2 SYGVNS. The ends were cut back, 4 bases at V and 2 bases at J, with 12 bases in the middle.

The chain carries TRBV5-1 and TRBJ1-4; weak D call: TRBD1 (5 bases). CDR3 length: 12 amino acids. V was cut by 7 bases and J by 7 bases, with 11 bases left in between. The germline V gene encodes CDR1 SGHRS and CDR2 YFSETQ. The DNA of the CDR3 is TGCGCCAGCGCCCCAAGGGGTGAAAAACTGTTTTTT. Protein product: CASAPRGEKLFF.

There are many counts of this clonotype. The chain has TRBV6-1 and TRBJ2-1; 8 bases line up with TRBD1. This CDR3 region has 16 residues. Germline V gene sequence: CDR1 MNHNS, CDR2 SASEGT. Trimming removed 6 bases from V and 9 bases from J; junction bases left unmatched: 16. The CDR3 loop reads CASRLGTGLTMGEQFF. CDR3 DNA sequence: TGTGCCAGCAGACTAGGGACAGGTCTTACGATGGGTGAGCAGTTCTTC.

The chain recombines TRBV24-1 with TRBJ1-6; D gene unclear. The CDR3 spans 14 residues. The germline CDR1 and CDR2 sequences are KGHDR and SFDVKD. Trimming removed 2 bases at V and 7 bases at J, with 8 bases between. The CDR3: CATSDSAANSPLHF. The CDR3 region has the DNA TGTGCCACCAGTGATTCCGCAGCAAATTCACCCCTCCACTTT.

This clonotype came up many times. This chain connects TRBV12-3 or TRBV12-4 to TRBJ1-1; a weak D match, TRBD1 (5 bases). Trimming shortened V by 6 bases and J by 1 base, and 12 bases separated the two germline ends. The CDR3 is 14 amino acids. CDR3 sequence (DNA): TGTGCCAGCAGCAAACCGGACACGAACACTGAAGCTTTCTTT. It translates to CASSKPDTNTEAFF.

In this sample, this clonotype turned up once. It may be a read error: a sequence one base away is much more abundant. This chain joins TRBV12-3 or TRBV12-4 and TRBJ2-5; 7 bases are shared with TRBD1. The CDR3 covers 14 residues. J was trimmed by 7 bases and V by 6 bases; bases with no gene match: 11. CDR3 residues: CASRGTEGFGTQYF. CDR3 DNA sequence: TGTGCCAGCAGAGGGACAGAGGGGTTCGGGACCCAGTACTTC.

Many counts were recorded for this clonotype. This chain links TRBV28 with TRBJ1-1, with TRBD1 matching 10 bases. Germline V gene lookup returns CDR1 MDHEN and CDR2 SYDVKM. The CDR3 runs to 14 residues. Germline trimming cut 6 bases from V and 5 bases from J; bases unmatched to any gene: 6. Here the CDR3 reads CASRDRGPGTEAFF. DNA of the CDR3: TGTGCCAGCAGAGACAGGGGGCCGGGGACTGAAGCTTTCTTT.

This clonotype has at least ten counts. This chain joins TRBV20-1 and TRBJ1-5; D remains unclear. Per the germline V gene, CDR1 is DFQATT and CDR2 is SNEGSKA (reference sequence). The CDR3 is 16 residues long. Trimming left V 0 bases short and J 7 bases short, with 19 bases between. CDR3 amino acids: CSARDRRFGVEQPQHF. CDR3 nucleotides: TGCAGTGCTAGAGATCGGCGGTTTGGTGTGGAGCAGCCCCAGCATTTT.

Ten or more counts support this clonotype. CDR3 DNA sequence: TGTGCCAGCAGCTTAGCACTAGCGGGTACCGGGGAGCTGTTTTTT. Protein: CASSLALAGTGELFF. The chain carries TRBV7-9 and TRBJ2-2; TRBD2 matches at 9 bases. J lost 5 bases, V lost 0 bases, and 1 base had no gene match. There are 15 residues in the CDR3. Germline V CDR1 and CDR2: SEHNR, FQNEAQ (reference sequence).

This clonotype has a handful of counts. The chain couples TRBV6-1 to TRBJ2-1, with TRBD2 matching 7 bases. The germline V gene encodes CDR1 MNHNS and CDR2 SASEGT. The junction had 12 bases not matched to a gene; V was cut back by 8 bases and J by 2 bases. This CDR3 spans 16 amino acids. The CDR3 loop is CASGGSPGGPYNEQFF. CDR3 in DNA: TGTGCCAGCGGAGGAAGCCCGGGAGGACCCTACAATGAGCAGTTCTTC.

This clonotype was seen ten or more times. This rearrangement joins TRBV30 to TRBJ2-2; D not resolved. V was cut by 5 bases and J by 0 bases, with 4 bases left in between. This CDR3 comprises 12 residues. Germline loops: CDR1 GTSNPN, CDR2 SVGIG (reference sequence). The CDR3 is CAWATNTGELFF. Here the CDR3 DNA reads TGTGCCTGGGCAACGAACACCGGGGAGCTGTTTTTT.

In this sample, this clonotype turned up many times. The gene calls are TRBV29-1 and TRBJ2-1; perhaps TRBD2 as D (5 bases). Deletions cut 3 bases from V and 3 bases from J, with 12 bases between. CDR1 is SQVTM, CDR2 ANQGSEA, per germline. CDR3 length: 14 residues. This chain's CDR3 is CSVDALTSYNEQFF. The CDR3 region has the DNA TGCAGCGTTGATGCCCTTACTAGCTACAATGAGCAGTTCTTC.

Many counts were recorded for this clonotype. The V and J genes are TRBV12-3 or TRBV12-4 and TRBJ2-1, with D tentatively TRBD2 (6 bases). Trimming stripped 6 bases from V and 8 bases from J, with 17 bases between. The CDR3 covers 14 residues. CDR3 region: CASRTGLNNHEQFF. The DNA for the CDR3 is TGTGCCAGCAGGACGGGACTCAACAATCATGAGCAGTTCTTC.

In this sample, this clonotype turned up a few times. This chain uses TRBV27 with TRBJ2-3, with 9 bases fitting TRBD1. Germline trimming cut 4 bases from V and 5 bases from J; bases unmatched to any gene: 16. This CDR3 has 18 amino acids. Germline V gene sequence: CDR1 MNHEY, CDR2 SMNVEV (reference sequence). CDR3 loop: CASSWDRDGKVPRDTQYF. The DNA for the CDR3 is TGTGCCAGCAGTTGGGACAGGGATGGTAAGGTGCCTCGAGATACGCAGTATTTT.

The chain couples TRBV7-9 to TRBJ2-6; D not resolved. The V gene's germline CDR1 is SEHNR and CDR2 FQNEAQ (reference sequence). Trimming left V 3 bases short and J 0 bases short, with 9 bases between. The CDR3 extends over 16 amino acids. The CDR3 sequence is CASSFWVNSGANVLTF. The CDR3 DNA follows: TGTGCCAGCAGCTTTTGGGTCAACTCTGGGGCCAACGTCCTGACTTTC.